Listed below are T cell receptor beta chains from one sample, sequenced in a study of blood T cell repertoires in COVID-19. The table came from immunoSEQ multiplex PCR; TCRdb's copy has only in-frame clones and leaves some out. The data hold around 230,000 clones, with roughly nine tenths observed a single time. Sequenced material: peripheral blood. The origin of the receptors is a man aged 60 to 75 who had recovered from COVID-19. The conserved cysteine and the conserved F or W are not part of the CDR3 here.

V gene: TRBV3-1/TRBV3-2; CDR3 protein: ASSQGQAGGAQY
V gene: TRBV7-9; CDR3 protein: ASSQTGYDSPLH
V gene: TRBV10-2; CDR3 protein: ASIGLGQGKNEQF
V gene: TRBV18; CDR3 protein: ASSPSTFRDNQPQH
V gene: TRBV11-3; CDR3 protein: ASSLGDTNTGELF
V gene: TRBV2; CDR3 protein: ASSLTSGGAGEQF
V gene: TRBV12-5; CDR3 protein: ASGPRDFGAF
V gene: TRBV11-3; CDR3 protein: ASSTGDSSYEQY
V gene: TRBV6-5; CDR3 protein: ASSYRLNTEAF
V gene: TRBV27; CDR3 protein: ASRGGRGPAYNEQF
V gene: TRBV5-1; CDR3 protein: ASSLRQPNEKLF
V gene: TRBV27; CDR3 protein: ASTSGTGYGYGYT
V gene: TRBV30; CDR3 protein: AWGPTQGPVYSPLH
V gene: TRBV5-1; CDR3 protein: ASSLYGSSYNEQF
V gene: TRBV10-1; CDR3 protein: ASSQGRYEQY
V gene: TRBV2; CDR3 protein: ASREGVGNTIY
V gene: TRBV25-1; CDR3 protein: ASSETRVGTNEKLF
V gene: TRBV7-6; CDR3 protein: ASSLARQENAEQF
V gene: TRBV6-5; CDR3 protein: ASSYSAGGRDTQY
V gene: TRBV28; CDR3 protein: ASHRDSNQPQH
V gene: TRBV7-2; CDR3 protein: ASSLEGLRHTEAF
V gene: TRBV7-9; CDR3 protein: ASRRIRDNRETQY
V gene: TRBV7-2; CDR3 protein: ASSATSGGAVEQF
V gene: TRBV5-4; CDR3 protein: ASSLKLAGSSTDTQY
V gene: TRBV11-2; CDR3 protein: ASSFSLAGGQSTKNIQY
V gene: TRBV28; CDR3 protein: ASSFPANGRGMGNSPLH
V gene: TRBV2; CDR3 protein: ARGWAGGFSDTQY
V gene: TRBV10-1; CDR3 protein: ASSRGDITGELF
V gene: TRBV5-1; CDR3 protein: ASSYGYGYT
V gene: TRBV9; CDR3 protein: ASSVEGRASYEQY
V gene: TRBV27; CDR3 protein: ASADQGYYGEAF
V gene: TRBV13; CDR3 protein: ASSLVAGGLYNEQF
V gene: TRBV28; CDR3 protein: ASSFADRGYGYT
V gene: TRBV9; CDR3 protein: ASSPGQDYNEQF
V gene: TRBV19; CDR3 protein: ASSPTGGQARRRD
V gene: TRBV19; CDR3 protein: ASRQNGQKLF
V gene: TRBV5-5; CDR3 protein: ASSLRVRQETQY
V gene: TRBV6-1; CDR3 protein: ASSEWSREADTQY
V gene: TRBV9; CDR3 protein: ASSLGQGAMQETQY
V gene: TRBV6-5; CDR3 protein: ASTLSTGYGYGYT
V gene: TRBV2; CDR3 protein: ASSDGALWGGEAF
V gene: TRBV6-5; CDR3 protein: ASRSVATQY
V gene: TRBV18; CDR3 protein: ASSPKSGGYPMGYNEQF
V gene: TRBV30; CDR3 protein: AWTDLRFEAF
V gene: TRBV4-1; CDR3 protein: ASSQDTWDKDHEQY
V gene: TRBV19; CDR3 protein: ASSIGQQYNEQF
V gene: TRBV9; CDR3 protein: ASSVEVVASPLH
V gene: TRBV28; CDR3 protein: ASTQVGGGNTEAF
V gene: TRBV2; CDR3 protein: ASSEGRRDSPLH
V gene: TRBV7-9; CDR3 protein: ASSPGVASGGAQETQY
V gene: TRBV2; CDR3 protein: ASSDRGDSNQPQH
V gene: TRBV5-1; CDR3 protein: ASSLSTGGDQPQH
V gene: TRBV20-1; CDR3 protein: SASLGNWEGYT